Shown below are 19 T cell receptor beta chains from a single sample sequenced in a study of cytomegalovirus exposure and HLA in healthy donors. The PCR contained 60 Vbeta and 13 Jbeta primers. Assay: immunoSEQ multiplex PCR; the TCRdb copy retains only in-frame clones and omits some. In the table there are around 130,000 clones, around four fifths of which are singletons. Sequencing was performed on PBMCs. The receptors were gathered from a woman in her thirties or forties in good health and CMV-seropositive.

This clone was counted once. This chain uses TRBV4-1 with TRBJ1-2; possible D gene TRBD1, 6 bases. The CDR3 covers 18 residues. Germline values: CDR1 MGHRA, CDR2 YSYEKL. V lost 1 base to trimming and J lost 6 bases, with 24 bases between them. In DNA form, the CDR3 reads TGCGCCAGCAGCCAAGCAGGGGCGCCGGGCCCGCAAAAAAATGGCTACACCTTC. This encodes CASSQAGAPGPQKNGYTF.

The chain links TRBV7-9 to TRBJ2-5; 8 bases fit TRBD1. The J call may be faulty, since TRBJ2-7 better matches the DNA end. Germline V lookup: CDR1 SEHNR, CDR2 FQNEAQ (reference sequence). The CDR3 is made up of 16 amino acids. CDR3 region: CASSLVPGGFSYEQYF. The CDR3 bases are TGTGCCAGCAGCTTAGTCCCAGGGGGCTTCTCGTACGAGCAGTACTTC.

Note on this clone: This CDR3 is also generated by other DNA sequences in the sample. V usage is TRBV19 and J usage is TRBJ2-1, with a tentative D call TRBD2 (5 bases). CDR3 size: 15 residues. Germline V gives CDR1 LNHDA, CDR2 SQIVND (reference sequence). With 5 bases removed from V and 2 bases from J, the gap between germline ends came to 13 bases. CDR3 nucleotide sequence: TGTGCCAGTAGTTCAGTGGCGGGCCCCTACAATGAGCAGTTCTTC. Its protein is CASSSVAGPYNEQFF.

This clone was detected only once. CDR3 DNA sequence: TGTGCCAGCAGTCGGGACAGGGTAGACGAGCAGTACTTC. Its translation is CASSRDRVDEQYF. The chain is built from TRBV2 and TRBJ2-5, with 9 bases aligning to TRBD1. The DNA end is a closer match to TRBJ2-7, so the J assignment may be wrong. The CDR3 contains 13 residues. Germline loops: CDR1 SNHLY, CDR2 FYNNEI.

The chain couples TRBV5-8 to TRBJ2-1; possibly TRBD2 for D (5 bases). The ends were cut back, 0 bases at V and 1 base at J, with 14 bases in the middle. The CDR3 runs 17 residues. Germline V gives CDR1 SGHTS, CDR2 YDEGEE. The CDR3 reads CASSLVEVSGSYNEQFF. As DNA, the CDR3 is TGTGCCAGCAGCTTGGTTGAGGTTTCGGGGTCCTACAATGAGCAGTTCTTC.

The chain recombines TRBV6-5 with TRBJ1-5; TRBD1 aligns across 8 bases. J was trimmed by 6 bases and V by 0 bases; bases with no gene match: 4. Germline CDR1 reads MNHEY; CDR2 reads SVGAGI. The CDR3 spans 15 residues. CDR3 loop: CASSYSGQGAQPQHF. In DNA form, the CDR3 reads TGTGCCAGCAGTTACTCAGGGCAGGGGGCTCAGCCCCAGCATTTT.

V gene TRBV30 combines with J gene TRBJ1-1; 11 bases map to TRBD1. This CDR3 comprises 18 residues. Looked up from germline, CDR1 is GTSNPN and CDR2 is SVGIG (reference sequence). V gave up 0 bases and J gave up 7 bases; unmatched junction bases: 16. The CDR3 sequence: CAWSVGDRGLRWGREAFF. For the CDR3, the DNA is TGTGCCTGGAGTGTGGGGGACAGGGGGTTGAGGTGGGGACGTGAAGCTTTCTTT.

The chain has TRBV19 and TRBJ1-4, with D uncertain. The V end lost 0 bases, the J end lost 0 bases, and 8 bases lay between the germline ends. The CDR3 is made up of 16 amino acids. Germline-derived CDR1 and CDR2 are LNHDA and SQIVND (reference sequence). Here the CDR3 DNA reads TGTGCCAGTAGTATAGATCGGGAGACAACTAATGAAAAACTGTTTTTT. This sequence encodes CASSIDRETTNEKLFF.

V gene TRBV4-1 combines with J gene TRBJ2-2; weak D call: TRBD2 (5 bases). V was pared by 1 base and J by 5 bases, with 11 bases between. The CDR3 loop spans 15 amino acids. CDR1 and CDR2 (germline): MGHRA, YSYEKL. The CDR3 nucleotides read TGCGCCAGCAGCCAAGTTCGTCCGGGAACCGGGGAGCTGTTTTTT. It is translated as CASSQVRPGTGELFF.

The J gene is TRBJ2-3, the V gene TRBV28; 8 positions agree with TRBD2. The V and J ends lost 9 bases and 3 bases, in that order; junction bases with no gene match: 17. The CDR3 loop spans 17 amino acids. The germline gives CDR1 MDHEN, CDR2 SYDVKM. In nucleotides, the CDR3 is TGTGCCAGTTTGGGAGCAACAATTAGCGGGGTAACAGATACGCAGTATTTT. Its translation: CASLGATISGVTDTQYF.

The V gene is TRBV4-3, the J gene TRBJ2-3, with D maybe TRBD1 (6 bases). Germline CDR1 and CDR2: LGHNA and YSLEER. Trimming took 1 base from V and 2 from J, leaving 13 bases between them. This CDR3 contains 16 residues. The DNA for the CDR3 is TGCGCCAGCAGCCAAGTGGCAGGGGTTTCCACAGATACGCAGTATTTT. Translating gives CASSQVAGVSTDTQYF.

V and J are TRBV7-8 and TRBJ2-7; 9 bases align to TRBD1. V dropped 5 bases and J dropped 2; count of bases not matched to a gene: 7. Germline loops: CDR1 SGHVS, CDR2 FQNEAQ. The CDR3 is made up of 15 amino acids. The CDR3 protein is CASSPGTGYPYEQYF. The DNA for the CDR3 is TGTGCCAGCAGCCCCGGGACAGGGTATCCCTACGAGCAGTACTTC. Filled out from reference TRBV7-8 and TRBJ2-7, the complete variable domain reads GAGVSQSPRYKVAKRGQDVALRCDPISGHVSLFWYQQALGQGPEFLTYFQNEAQLDKSGLPSDRFFAERPEGSVSTLKIQRTQQEDSAVYLCASSPGTGYPYEQYFGPGTRLTVT.

The chain recombines TRBV11-2 with TRBJ2-3; TRBD2 agrees at 13 bases. V dropped 4 bases and J dropped 14; count of bases not matched to a gene: 12. Germline loops: CDR1 SGHAT, CDR2 FQNNGV. The CDR3 contains 15 residues. In DNA, the CDR3 is TGTGCCAGCAGCTCCCAACGACTAGCGGGAGGTTATTCGTATTTT. The encoded protein is CASSSQRLAGGYSYF.

CDR3 coding DNA: TGTGCCAGCAGTTCTCGGGACTACTCCTACGAGCAGTACTTC. Its protein product is CASSSRDYSYEQYF. This rearrangement joins TRBV28 to TRBJ2-7; 7 positions match TRBD2. Germline V lookup: CDR1 MDHEN, CDR2 SYDVKM. With V trimmed by 4 bases and J by 0 bases, 3 bases remained unmatched. This CDR3 has 14 residues.

This chain connects TRBV19 to TRBJ2-1; D unclear. The germline V gene encodes CDR1 LNHDA and CDR2 SQIVND (reference sequence). The CDR3 sequence is 13 residues long. Between the trimmed V and J ends, which lost 1 base and 6 bases, there was a span of 7 bases. CDR3 DNA sequence: TGTGCCAGTAGTATAGGTACGGGCAATGAGCAGTTCTTC. Translation gives CASSIGTGNEQFF.

This rearrangement joins TRBV13 to TRBJ2-7; TRBD1 agrees at 9 bases. Germline CDR1 reads PRHDT; CDR2 reads FYEKMQ (reference sequence). Trimming at V came to 5 bases and at J to 3 bases, leaving 8 bases not matched to a gene. The CDR3 length is 15 residues. CDR3: CASSVPGQGNYEQYF. The CDR3 DNA follows: TGTGCCAGCAGCGTACCGGGACAGGGAAACTACGAGCAGTACTTC. The variable domain in full, completed from reference TRBV13 and TRBJ2-7, reads AAGVIQSPRHLIKEKRETATLKCYPIPRHDTVYWYQQGPGQDPQFLISFYEKMQSDKGSIPDRFSAQQFSDYHSELNMSSLELGDSALYFCASSVPGQGNYEQYFGPGTRLTVT.

This clone appeared once. This chain uses TRBV2 with TRBJ1-5; possible D gene TRBD1, 5 bases. CDR1 SNHLY and CDR2 FYNNEI come from the germline V gene. V shed 5 bases and J shed 5 bases, with 13 bases lying between them. The CDR3 is 14 residues long. The CDR3 nucleotides are TGTGCCAGCAGTTCCCAGGGAGGAGATCAGCCCCAGCATTTT. This translates into CASSSQGGDQPQHF.

This clone was found a few times. The chain employs TRBV13 and TRBJ2-7; the D gene is possibly TRBD2 (6 bases). CDR3 size: 14 residues. Germline V CDR1 and CDR2: PRHDT, FYEKMQ (reference sequence). Deletions cut 3 bases from V and 1 base from J, with 10 bases between. In DNA, the CDR3 is TGTGCCAGCAGCTTCCGCGGGACTTCCTACGAGCAGTACTTC. This sequence encodes CASSFRGTSYEQYF.

This chain uses TRBV5-4 with TRBJ2-5; D may be TRBD2 (6 bases). Germline-derived CDR1 and CDR2 are SGHNT and YYREEE (reference sequence). Trimming took off 4 bases at V and 5 bases at J, with 12 bases between the two ends. CDR3 length: 13 residues. The CDR3 here is CASSPGTGETQYF. In nucleotides, the CDR3 is TGTGCCAGCAGCCCTGGGACTGGCGAGACCCAGTACTTC.